These T cell receptor beta chains were read from a single sample in a study of beta chain features in type 1 diabetes. TCRdb's copy holds only in-frame clones and misses some; the assay was immunoSEQ multiplex PCR. In the table there are 600,000 to 700,000 clones, about an eighth of which are singletons. The source material was naive CD4+ T cells from blood. Source of these receptors: a man younger than 35 with type 1 diabetes. The CDR3 runs from the conserved cysteine through the conserved F or W. Fields, in order: J gene, V gene, clone size, D gene, CDR3 DNA, CDR3 protein. D genes are given only for firm matches. Only part of the rows carry a size: once, few, many, or a class if the clone is expanded.

J gene: TRBJ1-6; V gene: TRBV5-4; clone size: few; D gene: NA; CDR3 DNA: TGTGCCAGCAGAAAGGTATCGGGGACGAATTCACCCCTCCACTTT; CDR3 protein: CASRKVSGTNSPLHF
J gene: TRBJ2-6; V gene: TRBV29-1; clone size: NA; D gene: NA; CDR3 DNA: TGCAGCGCTCTACAGAGTCCCGTCTCTGGGGCCAACGTCCTGACTTTC; CDR3 protein: CSALQSPVSGANVLTF
J gene: TRBJ2-1; V gene: TRBV6-5; clone size: few; D gene: TRBD1; CDR3 DNA: TGTGCCAGCAGTTCCCCACAGGGGGCGAGGGATGAGCAGTTCTTC; CDR3 protein: CASSSPQGARDEQFF
J gene: TRBJ2-7; V gene: TRBV4-1; clone size: few; D gene: NA; CDR3 DNA: TGCGCCAGCAGCCAAGACCCCAACCGGGCCTACTACGAGCAGTACTTC; CDR3 protein: CASSQDPNRAYYEQYF
J gene: TRBJ1-2; V gene: TRBV2; clone size: few; D gene: NA; CDR3 DNA: TGTGCCAGCACGGCAGTCTATGGCTACACCTTC; CDR3 protein: CASTAVYGYTF
J gene: TRBJ2-7; V gene: TRBV4-1; clone size: NA; D gene: NA; CDR3 DNA: TGCGCCAGCAGCCAAGTCGGGCAGGGGTCGTACGAGCAGTACTTC; CDR3 protein: CASSQVGQGSYEQYF
J gene: TRBJ1-4; V gene: TRBV27; clone size: few; D gene: NA; CDR3 DNA: TGTGCCAGCAGTCCACGATGGGTTAATGAAAAACTGTTTTTT; CDR3 protein: CASSPRWVNEKLFF
J gene: TRBJ2-3; V gene: TRBV28; clone size: few; D gene: TRBD2; CDR3 DNA: TGTGCCAGCAGTCACTACTTGGGACTAGGAGGAGATACGCAGTATTTT; CDR3 protein: CASSHYLGLGGDTQYF
J gene: TRBJ1-2; V gene: TRBV30; clone size: few; D gene: NA; CDR3 DNA: TGTGCCTGGAGTGCCTGGGTGACGGATGGCTACACCTTC; CDR3 protein: CAWSAWVTDGYTF
J gene: TRBJ2-2; V gene: TRBV7-9; clone size: few; D gene: TRBD2; CDR3 DNA: TGTGCCAGCAGCCCACCGACTAGCGGGGGGCGGACCGGGGAGCTGTTTTTT; CDR3 protein: CASSPPTSGGRTGELFF
J gene: TRBJ1-1; V gene: TRBV10-3; clone size: few; D gene: TRBD1; CDR3 DNA: TGTGCCATAAGGACAGGGGAGGGGAGCACTGAAGCTTTCTTT; CDR3 protein: CAIRTGEGSTEAFF
J gene: TRBJ2-3; V gene: TRBV7-3; clone size: NA; D gene: NA; CDR3 DNA: TGTGCCAGCAGCTCAAGACAGCGCACAGATACGCAGTATTTT; CDR3 protein: CASSSRQRTDTQYF
J gene: TRBJ2-5; V gene: TRBV5-1; clone size: few; D gene: NA; CDR3 DNA: TGCGCCAGCAGCTTGGATTGGGTAAAGACCCAGTACTTC; CDR3 protein: CASSLDWVKTQYF
J gene: TRBJ1-5; V gene: TRBV6-6; clone size: NA; D gene: TRBD1; CDR3 DNA: TGTGCCAGCAGTTATTCCGACAGGGATCAGCCCCAGCATTTT; CDR3 protein: CASSYSDRDQPQHF
J gene: TRBJ2-3; V gene: TRBV11-2; clone size: few; D gene: TRBD1; CDR3 DNA: TGTGCCAGCAGCCAGGGAGTGGACAGGGTGATGGATACGCAGTATTTT; CDR3 protein: CASSQGVDRVMDTQYF
J gene: TRBJ1-5; V gene: TRBV6-5; clone size: NA; D gene: NA; CDR3 DNA: TGTGCCAGCAGTCGCAGTGGGACGGATCAGCCCCAGCATTTT; CDR3 protein: CASSRSGTDQPQHF
J gene: TRBJ2-1; V gene: TRBV30; clone size: few; D gene: NA; CDR3 DNA: TGTGCCTGGAGTGCGGGGGCCAACTACAATGAGCAGTTCTTC; CDR3 protein: CAWSAGANYNEQFF
J gene: TRBJ1-1; V gene: TRBV14; clone size: NA; D gene: NA; CDR3 DNA: TGTGCCAGCGTGGACACTTTGAACACTGAAGCTTTCTTT; CDR3 protein: CASVDTLNTEAFF
J gene: TRBJ1-5; V gene: TRBV4-2; clone size: few; D gene: NA; CDR3 DNA: TGTGCCAGCAGCCAAGATTGGAGCAATCAGCCCCAGCATTTT; CDR3 protein: CASSQDWSNQPQHF
J gene: TRBJ1-5; V gene: TRBV19; clone size: NA; D gene: NA; CDR3 DNA: TGTGCCAGTAGCCCTGAGGGGTGGTTTTATCAGCCCCAGCATTTT; CDR3 protein: CASSPEGWFYQPQHF
J gene: TRBJ2-7; V gene: TRBV5-1; clone size: NA; D gene: TRBD1; CDR3 DNA: TGCGCCAGCAGCTTGGACCTGGACAGGGCCGAGCAGTACTTC; CDR3 protein: CASSLDLDRAEQYF
J gene: TRBJ2-1; V gene: TRBV6-5; clone size: few; D gene: NA; CDR3 DNA: TGTGCCAGCAGTTACTGGAGCAGCTCCTACAATGAGCAGTTCTTC; CDR3 protein: CASSYWSSSYNEQFF
J gene: TRBJ2-1; V gene: TRBV5-1; clone size: few; D gene: NA; CDR3 DNA: TGCGCCAGCACAAGGGACGCCGCCTACAATGAGCAGTTCTTC; CDR3 protein: CASTRDAAYNEQFF
J gene: TRBJ2-4; V gene: TRBV7-9; clone size: few; D gene: TRBD1; CDR3 DNA: TGTGCCAGCAGCTTAGAGGTTGAACAGGGGGTAAAAAACATTCAGTACTTC; CDR3 protein: CASSLEVEQGVKNIQYF
J gene: TRBJ2-1; V gene: TRBV9; clone size: few; D gene: NA; CDR3 DNA: TGTGCCAGCAGCCCCGAGGCCTCATACCACAATGAGCAGTTCTTC; CDR3 protein: CASSPEASYHNEQFF
J gene: TRBJ1-6; V gene: TRBV2; clone size: NA; D gene: NA; CDR3 DNA: TGTGCCAGCAGCGGACAGAAATATAATTCACCCCTCCACTTT; CDR3 protein: CASSGQKYNSPLHF
J gene: TRBJ2-1; V gene: TRBV30; clone size: few; D gene: TRBD2; CDR3 DNA: TGTGCCTGGAGTCTAGCGGGGATTACCAATGAGCAGTTCTTC; CDR3 protein: CAWSLAGITNEQFF
J gene: TRBJ2-1; V gene: TRBV10-3; clone size: NA; D gene: NA; CDR3 DNA: TGTGCCATCGGTGGGGGGCCGAACATTGAGCAGTTCTTC; CDR3 protein: CAIGGGPNIEQFF
J gene: TRBJ2-5; V gene: TRBV15; clone size: NA; D gene: NA; CDR3 DNA: TGTGCCACCAGCAGAGATTGGTGGGATGATCAAGAGACCCAGTACTTC; CDR3 protein: CATSRDWWDDQETQYF
J gene: TRBJ2-7; V gene: TRBV28; clone size: NA; D gene: TRBD2; CDR3 DNA: TGTGCCAGCAGTTTGTGGGAGGGCGAGCAGTACTTC; CDR3 protein: CASSLWEGEQYF
J gene: TRBJ2-3; V gene: TRBV7-2; clone size: NA; D gene: TRBD2; CDR3 DNA: TGTGCCAGCAGCTTTCGGCTAGCGGGCGCCACAGATACGCAGTATTTT; CDR3 protein: CASSFRLAGATDTQYF
J gene: TRBJ2-7; V gene: TRBV5-1; clone size: few; D gene: NA; CDR3 DNA: TGCGCCAGCAGCTTGGCTACCGGGACACAGGGAGCCTACGAGCAGTACTTC; CDR3 protein: CASSLATGTQGAYEQYF
J gene: TRBJ2-3; V gene: TRBV18; clone size: NA; D gene: TRBD1; CDR3 DNA: TGTGCCAGCTCAACGACAGGGGAAGAAGCAGATACGCAGTATTTT; CDR3 protein: CASSTTGEEADTQYF
J gene: TRBJ1-1; V gene: TRBV7-2; clone size: NA; D gene: NA; CDR3 DNA: TGTGCCAGCAGCTTAGGAGGGATCGGGACTGAAGCTTTCTTT; CDR3 protein: CASSLGGIGTEAFF
J gene: TRBJ2-2; V gene: TRBV7-2; clone size: few; D gene: NA; CDR3 DNA: TGTGCCAGCAGCTTAGCGGACGGCAGGGAATTTAACCCCGGGGAGCTGTTTTTT; CDR3 protein: CASSLADGREFNPGELFF
J gene: TRBJ2-2; V gene: TRBV6-5; clone size: few; D gene: TRBD1; CDR3 DNA: TGTGCCAGCACCGACAGGGGGTACGGGGAGCTGTTTTTT; CDR3 protein: CASTDRGYGELFF
J gene: TRBJ2-3; V gene: TRBV2; clone size: few; D gene: NA; CDR3 DNA: TGTGCCAGCAGTGAAGAGGTAGGGGCAGATACGCAGTATTTT; CDR3 protein: CASSEEVGADTQYF
J gene: TRBJ2-1; V gene: TRBV4-2; clone size: few; D gene: TRBD2; CDR3 DNA: TGTGCCAGCAGCCAAGATCTTAAACTAGCGGGGCCTGGCTATGAGCAGTTCTTC; CDR3 protein: CASSQDLKLAGPGYEQFF
J gene: TRBJ1-1; V gene: TRBV6-1; clone size: NA; D gene: NA; CDR3 DNA: TGTGCCAGCAGGGATCAGATGAACACTGAAGCTTTCTTT; CDR3 protein: CASRDQMNTEAFF
J gene: TRBJ2-7; V gene: TRBV2; clone size: few; D gene: NA; CDR3 DNA: TGTGCCAGCAGAGGGGGGGAGTACTACGAGCAGTACTTC; CDR3 protein: CASRGGEYYEQYF
J gene: TRBJ1-6; V gene: TRBV2; clone size: NA; D gene: NA; CDR3 DNA: TGTGCCAGCAGTGTGATGAGGGGCCAAAATTCACCCCTCCACTTT; CDR3 protein: CASSVMRGQNSPLHF
J gene: TRBJ2-7; V gene: TRBV2; clone size: NA; D gene: TRBD1; CDR3 DNA: TGTGCCAGACAAGAGTCAGACAGGGGGTCTTCCTACGAGCAGTACTTC; CDR3 protein: CARQESDRGSSYEQYF
J gene: TRBJ1-1; V gene: TRBV9; clone size: NA; D gene: TRBD1; CDR3 DNA: TGTGCCAGCAGTATGACAGGGACTGAAGCCTTCTTT; CDR3 protein: CASSMTGTEAFF
J gene: TRBJ2-3; V gene: TRBV5-6; clone size: few; D gene: NA; CDR3 DNA: TGTGCCAGCAGCTCCGATTGGGGCACGCAGTATTTT; CDR3 protein: CASSSDWGTQYF
J gene: TRBJ2-1; V gene: TRBV9; clone size: few; D gene: NA; CDR3 DNA: TGTGCCAGCAGCGTAGAAATAGGGATGGGGCTTAGCTCCTACAATGAGCAGTTCTTC; CDR3 protein: CASSVEIGMGLSSYNEQFF
J gene: TRBJ1-5; V gene: TRBV5-1; clone size: few; D gene: TRBD1; CDR3 DNA: TGCGCCAGCAGCGCAGGGGGCGCGAGTCAGCCCCAGCATTTT; CDR3 protein: CASSAGGASQPQHF
J gene: TRBJ2-7; V gene: TRBV30; clone size: few; D gene: NA; CDR3 DNA: TGTGCCTGGTCCCGGCCCCCCAGCAACTACGAGCAGTACTTC; CDR3 protein: CAWSRPPSNYEQYF
J gene: TRBJ1-5; V gene: TRBV5-1; clone size: few; D gene: NA; CDR3 DNA: TGCGCCAGCAGCTTGGGGTCAGGGGCCAATCAGCCCCAGCATTTT; CDR3 protein: CASSLGSGANQPQHF
J gene: TRBJ1-1; V gene: TRBV19; clone size: NA; D gene: NA; CDR3 DNA: TGTGCCAGTAGTATAGATGGGACTATATCCGCTGAAGCTTTCTTT; CDR3 protein: CASSIDGTISAEAFF
J gene: TRBJ2-1; V gene: TRBV5-1; clone size: few; D gene: NA; CDR3 DNA: TGCGCCAGCAGCTTGTATGAGGGCGATGAGCAGTTCTTC; CDR3 protein: CASSLYEGDEQFF
J gene: TRBJ2-7; V gene: TRBV30; clone size: few; D gene: TRBD1; CDR3 DNA: TGTGCCTGGAGTCGGACAGGACCATACGAGCAGTACTTC; CDR3 protein: CAWSRTGPYEQYF
J gene: TRBJ2-7; V gene: TRBV6-1; clone size: few; D gene: TRBD2; CDR3 DNA: TGTGCCAGCACCATTCCAGCGGGGTTTGGGAACGAGCAGTACTTC; CDR3 protein: CASTIPAGFGNEQYF
J gene: TRBJ1-6; V gene: TRBV13; clone size: NA; D gene: NA; CDR3 DNA: TGTGCCAGCAGCCCCGCCGGGGCTCGCTCTACCCTCCACTTT; CDR3 protein: CASSPAGARSTLHF
J gene: TRBJ2-7; V gene: TRBV7-6; clone size: few; D gene: NA; CDR3 DNA: TGTGCCAGCAGCCCCACAGGGAACCCATACGAGCAGTACTTC; CDR3 protein: CASSPTGNPYEQYF
J gene: TRBJ2-3; V gene: TRBV7-3; clone size: NA; D gene: TRBD2; CDR3 DNA: TGTGCCAGCAGCTTAACTAGCGGGGCAGATACGCAGTATTTT; CDR3 protein: CASSLTSGADTQYF
J gene: TRBJ1-4; V gene: TRBV7-9; clone size: few; D gene: NA; CDR3 DNA: TGTGCCAGCAGCTTAGACCGAGCTAATGAAAAACTGTTTTTT; CDR3 protein: CASSLDRANEKLFF
J gene: TRBJ1-2; V gene: TRBV15; clone size: NA; D gene: NA; CDR3 DNA: TGTGCCACCAGCGAGGCAGACTATGGCTACACCTTC; CDR3 protein: CATSEADYGYTF
J gene: TRBJ2-7; V gene: TRBV6-5; clone size: NA; D gene: TRBD1; CDR3 DNA: TGTGCCAGCATGACCGGGACAGCCCTCTACGAGCAGTACTTC; CDR3 protein: CASMTGTALYEQYF